This T cell receptor (beta chain) was sequenced in a study of CD8 T cells in Susac syndrome. Germline CDR1 and CDR2: LNHDA and SQIVND (reference sequence). Trimming took off 5 bases at V and 1 base at J, with 13 bases between the two ends. There are 15 residues in the CDR3. CD8+ and CD4+ T cells from blood underwent TCR beta sequencing. An amount of RNA that ranged from roughly 0.5 to 1 ug was reverse transcribed with random hexamers. MiXCR, applied by TCRdb to the immunoSEQ multiplex PCR reads, yields one record per CDR3 protein. The sample has some 130,000 distinct CDR3 sequences; 95% are singletons.

The sequencing input was CD8+ T cells from PBMCs. The receptor was derived from a human donor with Susac syndrome. The rearrangement joins TRBV19 to TRBJ2-3, with no clear D. For the CDR3, the DNA is TGTGCCAGTAGTCCCGGCGACATACGCACAGATACGCAGTATTTT. It encodes CASSPGDIRTDTQYF.